Presented here are 30 T cell receptor beta chains from one specimen sequenced in a study of T-cell memory formation after mild COVID-19. TCRdb re-called the 5' RACE reads through MiXCR, storing one row per CDR3 protein. The sample includes about 320,000 distinct CDR3 sequences, roughly an eighth seen only once; the top ten take around 20%. Specimen: PBMCs or a T cell subset sorted from them (not recorded which). The receptor set was obtained from a young man who had mild COVID-19 (a few samples of this study predate the infection). Cell type and time point are not known.

The rearrangement links TRBV11-3 to TRBJ2-1; no clear D. Trimming shortened V by 3 bases and J by 9 bases, and 12 bases separated the two germline ends. The CDR3 contains 13 residues. CDR1 and CDR2 from the germline V gene are SGHNT and YENEEA. The CDR3 loop is CASSFIPEGEQFF. The CDR3 coding sequence is TGTGCCAGCAGCTTTATCCCCGAAGGTGAGCAGTTCTTC.

A few counts support this clonotype. This chain uses TRBV6-6 with TRBJ1-6; TRBD1 is a possible D gene (6 bases). The V and J ends lost 5 bases and 7 bases respectively, with 15 bases between them. This CDR3 region has 15 residues. The germline CDR1 and CDR2 sequences are MNHNY and SVGAGI (reference sequence). In DNA form, the CDR3 reads TGTGCCAGCAGTACCCCAACAGGGAGCAATTCACCCCTCCACTTT. Its translation: CASSTPTGSNSPLHF.

To note about this clonotype: At one end, the junction sequence differs from germline, possibly due to a read error. This chain links TRBV6-1 with TRBJ1-2; 7 bases fit TRBD1. The CDR3 spans 13 residues. The germline V gene encodes CDR1 MNHNS and CDR2 SASEGT. CDR3 in amino acids: CASSEDLSDRLDF. DNA of the CDR3: TGTGCCAGCAGTGAAGACTTGTCGGACAGGTTGGACTTC.

The chain links TRBV7-9 to TRBJ2-3; 7 nucleotides agree with TRBD1. CDR3 size: 15 residues. The germline CDR1 and CDR2 sequences are SEHNR and FQNEAQ (reference sequence). The V segment lost 5 bases and the J segment 5 bases; nucleotides outside the gene matches: 10. The CDR3: CASSEDGTEKDTQYF. The CDR3 DNA reads TGTGCCAGCAGCGAAGACGGGACAGAAAAAGATACGCAGTATTTT.

The sample holds a few counts of this clonotype. This chain links TRBV12-3 or TRBV12-4 with TRBJ2-7; TRBD1 might be the D (5 bases). Trimming took off 2 bases at V and 3 bases at J, with 11 bases between the two ends. This CDR3 has 14 residues. The CDR3 nucleotides read TGTGCCAGCAGTTTACAGGGATTAATCTACGAGCAGTACTTC. It translates to CASSLQGLIYEQYF.

The chain carries TRBV7-6 and TRBJ1-4; D unclear. The CDR3 has 13 amino acids. The V gene lost 3 bases and the J gene lost 8 bases, with 10 bases spanning the gap. Germline V lookup: CDR1 SGHVS, CDR2 FNYEAQ. The CDR3 DNA sequence: TGTGCCAGCAGCTTGAGGGTGCAAGAAAAACTGTTTTTT. Protein product: CASSLRVQEKLFF.

This clonotype was recorded a few times. The V call is TRBV6-2 or TRBV6-3, the J call TRBJ2-5, with 7 bases matching TRBD2. V gave up 5 bases and J gave up 4 bases; unmatched junction bases: 10. Germline-derived CDR1 and CDR2 are MNHEY and SVGEGT. The CDR3 has 15 amino acids. In DNA, the CDR3 is TGTGCCAGCAGTAGCGGAACCATAGCGGGAGAGACCCAGTACTTC. Translated, it gives CASSSGTIAGETQYF.

This chain connects TRBV18 to TRBJ1-6; 7 nucleotides align to TRBD1. This CDR3 region has 16 residues. Per the germline V gene, CDR1 is KGHSH and CDR2 is LQKENI. Trimming removed 2 bases from V and 3 bases from J; junction bases left unmatched: 4. CDR3: CASSPIRDSYNSPLHF. Written as DNA, the CDR3 is TGTGCCAGCTCACCAATCAGGGACAGCTATAATTCACCCCTCCACTTT.

This clonotype was observed many times. CDR3 residues: CASSTPSGGTDTQYF. CDR3 nucleotides: TGTGCCAGCAGTACCCCTAGCGGGGGAACAGATACGCAGTATTTT. V and J are TRBV12-3 or TRBV12-4 and TRBJ2-3; TRBD2 agrees at 10 bases. V gave up 5 bases and J gave up 3 bases; unmatched junction bases: 5. This CDR3 is 15 amino acids long.

This clonotype was detected a few times. The chain uses TRBV5-4 and TRBJ2-7; D unresolved. Trimming pared 0 bases from V and 0 bases from J, leaving 10 bases between. The CDR3 is 15 amino acids. Per germline, CDR1 SGHNT and CDR2 YYREEE (reference sequence). The CDR3 protein is CASSLAYGSSYEQYF. CDR3 bases: TGTGCCAGCAGCTTGGCCTATGGCAGCTCCTACGAGCAGTACTTC. Full variable domain (outside the CDR3, taken from reference TRBV5-4 and TRBJ2-7): ETGVTQSPTHLIKTRGQQVTLRCSSQSGHNTVSWYQQALGQGPQFIFQYYREEENGRGNFPPRFSGLQFPNYSSELNVNALELDDSALYLCASSLAYGSSYEQYFGPGTRLTVT.

This clonotype was detected many times. The chain has TRBV7-2 and TRBJ1-2; D unresolved. V was clipped by 1 base and J by 6 bases, with 9 bases between them. CDR1 is SGHTA, CDR2 FQGNSA, per germline. CDR3 size: 13 residues. The CDR3 DNA sequence: TGTGCCAGCAGCTTAGGCCGGTTGGATGGCTACACCTTC. Translating it yields CASSLGRLDGYTF.

This clonotype was recorded a few times. The chain joins TRBV12-3 or TRBV12-4 to TRBJ1-6, with a weak D call TRBD1 (5 bases). The CDR3 is 14 residues long. The germline V and J ends were trimmed by 6 bases and 7 bases, with 13 bases remaining between them. Here the CDR3 reads CASRGPGSNSPLHF. CDR3 nucleotides: TGTGCCAGCAGGGGACCAGGGTCCAATTCACCCCTCCACTTT.

Only a few counts were recorded for this clonotype. The chain is built from TRBV2 and TRBJ1-5, with D hard to call. Germline CDR1 SNHLY, CDR2 FYNNEI. Trimming pared 2 bases from V and 4 bases from J, leaving 21 bases between. The CDR3 spans 18 residues. DNA of the CDR3: TGTGCCAGCAGTGAACTTCTGGGGAACCTCCGGGAGAATCAGCCCCAGCATTTT. It codes for CASSELLGNLRENQPQHF.

The gene calls are TRBV5-1 and TRBJ2-4, with a possible D match to TRBD2 (6 bases). Germline CDR1 is SGHRS and CDR2 is YFSETQ. The V gene lost 7 bases and the J gene lost 9 bases, with 11 bases spanning the gap. The CDR3 sequence is 11 residues long. CDR3: CASRQGGIQYF. CDR3 bases: TGCGCCAGCCGGCAGGGAGGCATTCAGTACTTC.

J is TRBJ2-1 and V is TRBV5-1, with D unclear. Trimming cost V 4 bases and J 0 bases, with 14 bases left between them. Looked up from germline, CDR1 is SGHRS and CDR2 is YFSETQ. CDR3 length equals 16 residues. For the CDR3, the DNA is TGCGCCAGCAGCGTCGGGCTATTCAGCTCCTACAATGAGCAGTTCTTC. This sequence encodes CASSVGLFSSYNEQFF.

This clonotype occurred many times. V usage is TRBV5-6 and J usage is TRBJ2-7, with TRBD1 identical over 8 bases. Trimming removed 4 bases from V and 2 bases from J; junction bases left unmatched: 5. The CDR3 sequence is 14 residues long. Germline V CDR1 and CDR2: SGHDT, YYEEEE. This CDR3 reads CASSRATGAYEQYF. The CDR3, as DNA: TGTGCCAGCAGCCGCGCGACAGGGGCCTACGAGCAGTACTTC.

The chain joins TRBV12-3 or TRBV12-4 to TRBJ2-7; the D is unclear. The CDR3 contains 13 residues. Between the trimmed V and J ends, which lost 6 bases and 5 bases, there was a span of 14 bases. CDR3 in DNA: TGTGCCAGCAGGGTTAAAGGGTCCCACGAGCAGTACTTC. As protein: CASRVKGSHEQYF.

The V and J genes are TRBV9 and TRBJ1-2, with a possible D match to TRBD1 (6 bases). Germline V gene lookup returns CDR1 SGDLS and CDR2 YYNGEE. The CDR3 is made up of 14 amino acids. The V end lost 0 bases, the J end lost 3 bases, and 9 bases lay between the germline ends. CDR3 nucleotides: TGTGCCAGCAGCGTAGATACAGGGTACTATGGCTACACCTTC. Protein product: CASSVDTGYYGYTF.

The chain couples TRBV6-5 to TRBJ2-3; 9 nucleotides match TRBD2. The CDR3 contains 15 residues. From germline, CDR1 is MNHEY and CDR2 SVGAGI. V trimming: 5 bases; J trimming: 5 bases; junction bases outside the gene matches: 8. The CDR3 coding sequence is TGTGCCAGCAGTCGTCGGAGTAGCGGGGGAGATACGCAGTATTTT. Translation gives CASSRRSSGGDTQYF.

The rearrangement links TRBV3-1 to TRBJ1-2, with D unclear. The CDR3 sequence is 12 residues long. V was trimmed by 4 bases and J by 3 bases, leaving 6 bases between them. Germline V gene sequence: CDR1 LGHDT, CDR2 YNNKEL (reference sequence). CDR3 in amino acids: CASSPGHYGYTF. As DNA, the CDR3 is TGTGCCAGCAGCCCTGGACACTATGGCTACACCTTC. The full variable domain, rest sourced from reference TRBV3-1 and TRBJ1-2, is DTAVSQTPKYLVTQMGNDKSIKCEQNLGHDTMYWYKQDSKKFLKIMFSYNNKELIINETVPNRFSPKSPDKAHLNLHINSLELGDSAVYFCASSPGHYGYTFGSGTRLTVV.

The sample holds a few counts of this clonotype. The chain joins TRBV28 to TRBJ2-3; 8 bases fit TRBD2. This CDR3 contains 15 residues. Germline trimming cut 4 bases from V and 4 bases from J; bases unmatched to any gene: 7. Germline V gene lookup returns CDR1 MDHEN and CDR2 SYDVKM. The CDR3 sequence is CASSSPGLGADTQYF. DNA of the CDR3: TGTGCCAGCAGTTCACCGGGACTAGGGGCAGATACGCAGTATTTT.

This clonotype was recorded a few times. This chain uses TRBV27 with TRBJ2-7; no firm D call. This CDR3 has 8 residues. Germline CDR1 reads MNHEY; CDR2 reads SMNVEV (reference sequence). The V gene lost 8 bases and the J gene lost 4 bases, with 0 bases spanning the gap. CDR3 in amino acids: CASYEQYV. CDR3 bases: TGTGCCAGCTACGAGCAGTACGTC.

The chain is built from TRBV3-1 and TRBJ2-7; 7 nucleotides match TRBD2. Germline trimming cut 0 bases from V and 1 base from J; bases unmatched to any gene: 3. Germline CDR1 and CDR2: LGHDT and YNNKEL (reference sequence). This CDR3 spans 15 amino acids. The CDR3 region is CASSQEGGRSYEQYF. The CDR3 nucleotides read TGTGCCAGCAGCCAAGAGGGAGGGAGGTCCTACGAGCAGTACTTC.

This clonotype was detected a few times. The chain is built from TRBV7-8 and TRBJ2-7; possibly TRBD2 for D (5 bases). From germline, CDR1 is SGHVS and CDR2 FQNEAQ. The CDR3 is made up of 13 amino acids. Trimming took off 1 base at V and 4 bases at J, with 8 bases between the two ends. This chain's CDR3 is CASSLVSGYEQYV. CDR3 sequence (DNA): TGTGCCAGCAGCTTAGTATCGGGATACGAGCAGTACGTC.

This clonotype was observed a handful of times. The chain employs TRBV7-9 and TRBJ2-2; D call uncertain. The V and J ends lost 4 bases and 2 bases respectively, with 11 bases between them. CDR3 size: 15 residues. Germline CDR1 and CDR2: SEHNR and FQNEAQ (reference sequence). The CDR3 is CASSSENRNTGELFF. The CDR3 DNA sequence: TGTGCCAGCAGCTCAGAGAACAGAAACACCGGGGAGCTGTTTTTT.

The chain is built from TRBV7-2 and TRBJ1-1, with D perhaps matching TRBD1 (6 bases). The CDR3 runs 11 residues. Trimming pared 7 bases from V and 14 bases from J, leaving 17 bases between. The germline CDR1 and CDR2 sequences are SGHTA and FQGNSA. The CDR3 loop reads CASKITGHSFF. CDR3 sequence (DNA): TGTGCCAGCAAGATTACAGGGCACTCCTTCTTT.

The J gene is TRBJ2-7, the V gene TRBV14; D ambiguous. Deletions cut 5 bases from V and 4 bases from J, with 18 bases between. The CDR3 has 15 amino acids. The V gene's germline CDR1 is SGHDN and CDR2 FVKESK. CDR3 coding DNA: TGTGCCAGCAGCGCTGGGCGCCCAGCCGTATACGAGCAGTACTTC. The encoded protein is CASSAGRPAVYEQYF. The full variable domain, rest sourced from reference TRBV14 and TRBJ2-7, is EAGVTQFPSHSVIEKGQTVTLRCDPISGHDNLYWYRRVMGKEIKFLLHFVKESKQDESGMPNNRFLAERTGGTYSTLKVQPAELEDSGVYFCASSAGRPAVYEQYFGPGTRLTVT.

This clonotype was seen at least ten times. V gene TRBV6-6 combines with J gene TRBJ2-7; D is ambiguous. V dropped 0 bases and J dropped 1 base, with 7 bases sitting between them. Per germline, CDR1 MNHNY and CDR2 SVGAGI (reference sequence). The CDR3 runs to 14 residues. In nucleotides, the CDR3 is TGTGCCAGCAGTTACTCGGGCGGATCCTACGAGCAGTACTTC. Encoded protein: CASSYSGGSYEQYF.

This clonotype was seen only a few times. J is TRBJ1-1 and V is TRBV7-8; D is unclear. Germline lookup yields CDR1 SGHVS and CDR2 FQNEAQ. V was pared by 5 bases and J by 2 bases, with 12 bases between. The CDR3 is 14 residues long. CDR3 sequence reads: CASSRTELNTEAFF. The CDR3 DNA reads as TGTGCCAGCAGCAGAACCGAGCTAAACACTGAAGCTTTCTTT.

This clonotype occurred a few times. V usage is TRBV7-2 and J usage is TRBJ2-1; D may be TRBD1 (5 bases). Germline assignment: CDR1 SGHTA and CDR2 FQGNSA. V lost 4 bases and J 12 bases, leaving 25 bases between the germline ends. This CDR3 region has 16 residues. The CDR3 loop reads CASSSSSGFPGVGQFF. The CDR3 DNA sequence: TGTGCCAGCAGCTCATCATCAGGGTTTCCGGGCGTCGGGCAGTTCTTC. The full variable domain, in which reference TRBV7-2 and TRBJ2-1 provide the parts outside the CDR3, is GAGVSQSPSNKVTEKGKDVELRCDPISGHTALYWYRQSLGQGLEFLIYFQGNSAPDKSGLPSDRFSAERTGGSVSTLTIQRTQQEDSAVYLCASSSSSGFPGVGQFFGPGTRLTVL.